What follows is one T cell receptor beta chain and its context. No cognate antigen has been identified for it. Base qualities are not at hand, and no much larger clone is one base apart. This sample was included in a study of T cell repertoires in aging, cancer and after chemotherapy (dated by TCRdb to between 2017 and 2020). Describing the broader study: Six donor age groups were covered, ranging from 30 or younger up to 70 or older, and each group contained at least three individuals. In the solid tumor group, the paired samples taken before and after chemotherapy came from brain tumor (glioblastoma) patients given temozolomide-based therapy. The complete dataset included 7.5 million to 9.5 million TCR reads. The study profiled peripheral blood TCR beta repertoires from healthy donors and cancer patients to examine immunoaging and T cell reconstitution after chemotherapy. A cohort of about 220 cancer patients (more than 90 with hematological and some 120 with solid cancers) was assembled, and under 100 healthy donors were included as a reference group.

Overall study results and their limits: In healthy donors, the decline in TCR diversity with age was mainly due to loss of richness, whereas in cancer patients loss of evenness also played a role. Untreated patients with hematological or solid cancers showed significantly lower blood TCR diversity and higher clonality than age-matched healthy donors. An increase in median generation probability over the chemotherapy interval was observed in both cancer cohorts, suggesting that the repertoire was reconstituted through rebound thymic output. According to the authors, the repertoire data do not permit conclusions about immunological memory after chemotherapy.

Genomic DNA extracted from peripheral blood, rather than sorted cells or RNA, was used as the source for amplification of TCR beta rearrangements. V and J are trimmed by 4 bases and 8 bases, and the gene matches miss 5 bases of the junction. CDR1 is given as SGHDT and CDR2 as YYEEEE, both from the germline V gene. The CDR3 contains 12 residues, cysteine and phenylalanine counted. CDR3 DNA is the only sequence kept; it has 36 bases, read in frame from the first base. Rearranged TRB sequences spanning V, D and J segments were amplified by multiplex touch-down PCR using a mixed TRB-A/B primer pool. Illumina adapters and sample indices were added to the amplicons in two consecutive PCR reactions performed with Phusion HS II polymerase. Amplicons were gel-purified with the NucleoSpin Gel and PCR Clean-up kit, then checked with Qubit and an Agilent 2100 Bioanalyzer. Sequencing of the libraries was done on an Illumina MiSeq with paired-end, single-indexed 600-cycle runs. In the authors' own workflow: Processing of the TRB sequences was carried out with MiXCR versions 2.12 and 3.0.5. Each unique CDR3 nucleotide sequence was counted as one clone, and only productive sequences with at least two reads were retained. The repertoire metrics were Shannon diversity, evenness, clonality (calculated as one minus evenness), and diversity profiles parameterized by alpha from 0 to 5. The IGoR algorithm was used to calculate generation probabilities of clones in the paired pre- and post-chemotherapy samples. TCRdb cleaned the public reads at Q25 with fastp, built clones with MiXCR and kept in-frame beta chains. Each CDR3 protein gets just one entry, which takes the most common genes and DNA from the rows behind it. For this entry, the V and J calls and clone size follow TCRdb and not the study's own pipeline. The sample has 4,000 or so distinct CDR3 sequences on record, less than 30% of them singletons. The top ten hold about 20% of the sample.

The TCR sequence derives from a human donor with a solid tumor. Sequencing input: blood. The sequence links TRBV5-6 to TRBJ1-1, with TRBD1 matching 7 junction bases. The CDR3 corresponds to CASSPTGREAFF. DNA sequence: TGTGCCAGCAGCCCGACAGGGAGGGAAGCTTTCTTT.